This record concerns one T cell receptor beta chain sequence. The CDR3 is made up of 17 amino acids. The V and J ends lost 1 base and 0 bases respectively, with 10 bases between them. Germline V gives CDR1 SGHVS, CDR2 FNYEAQ. The data are from a study of cytomegalovirus exposure and HLA in healthy donors. The PCR contained 60 Vbeta and 13 Jbeta primers. The data were produced by immunoSEQ multiplex PCR, yet TCRdb's version contains in-frame clones alone and is incomplete. The sample contains some 200,000 clones, 70% of which appear only once. What was sequenced was PBMCs. V usage is TRBV7-6 and J usage is TRBJ2-6, with a tentative D call TRBD1 (6 bases). This clonotype originated in a man aged 35-49 years in good health and CMV-seropositive. The CDR3 nucleotides are TGTGCCAGCAGCTTAGTAGGGGGAAGCTCTGGGGCCAACGTCCTGACTTTC. This translates into CASSLVGGSSGANVLTF.